These T cell receptor beta chains were read from a single sample in a study of blood T cell repertoires in COVID-19. Using immunoSEQ multiplex PCR, the repertoire was profiled, and TCRdb retains in-frame clones only, with some absent. The table lists approximately 260,000 clones, 70% to 90% of them singletons. The source material was peripheral blood. Source of these receptors: a man between 60 and 75 years old who had recovered from COVID-19. The CDR3 runs from the conserved cysteine through the conserved F or W. A D gene is named only where the DNA matches it firmly. Size values are once, few and many counts, or a class for expanded clones, and some rows have none.

V gene	clone size	J gene	D gene	CDR3 DNA	CDR3 protein
TRBV19	NA	TRBJ2-2	TRBD2	TGTGCCAGTAACTCCCCCTCTAGCGGGAGCATTACCGGGGAGCTGTTTTTT	CASNSPSSGSITGELFF
TRBV28	NA	TRBJ1-3	NA	TGTGCCAGCAGAGGCGGCAGTCATTCTGGAAACACCATATATTTT	CASRGGSHSGNTIYF
TRBV6-5	NA	TRBJ2-7	TRBD1	TGTGCCAGCAGTTACTCAGGGGGCTTCGAGCAGTACTTC	CASSYSGGFEQYF
TRBV6-5	few	TRBJ2-3	NA	TGTGCCAGCAGGGCGGACTCTAACCAGTATTTT	CASRADSNQYF
TRBV28	NA	TRBJ1-4	TRBD1	TGTGCCAGCAGTCAATCGACAGGAGGGGGCGAAAAACTGTTTTTT	CASSQSTGGGEKLFF
TRBV3-1/TRBV3-2	NA	TRBJ2-7	TRBD2	TGTGCCAGCAGCCAACAACTAGCGGGGGGTTTCTACGAGCAGTACTTC	CASSQQLAGGFYEQYF
TRBV5-4	NA	TRBJ2-5	NA	TGTGCCAGCAGCGTGGTTGGGGGCCTGCAAGAGACCCAGTACTTC	CASSVVGGLQETQYF
TRBV2	NA	TRBJ2-6	TRBD1	TGTGCCAGCTTCCGGGACAGGGATCACTCTGGGGCCAACGTCCTGACTTTC	CASFRDRDHSGANVLTF
TRBV4-1	few	TRBJ2-2	TRBD2	TGCGCCAGCAGCCCCTCCGGGACTAGCGGGGGGTGGGAGCTGTTTTTT	CASSPSGTSGGWELFF
TRBV23-1	NA	TRBJ2-5	TRBD1	TGCGCCAGCACCACGGGGACAGAAGAGACCCAGTACTTC	CASTTGTEETQYF
TRBV19	NA	TRBJ1-1	TRBD1	TGTGCCAGTAGCCCGGAAACAGGGGTGAGCACTGAAGCTTTCTTT	CASSPETGVSTEAFF
TRBV5-8	NA	TRBJ1-4	NA	TGTGCCAGCAGCCCTTGGGAAAGGGGGAATAATGAAAAACTGTTTTTT	CASSPWERGNNEKLFF
TRBV3-1/TRBV3-2	NA	TRBJ2-1	TRBD2	TGTGCCAGCAGCCCCCTGGGCGGGAGTATGAGCAATGAGCAGTTCTTC	CASSPLGGSMSNEQFF
TRBV19	once	TRBJ1-2	TRBD1	TGTGCCAGTAGCCCGAGGGACAGGAACTATGGCTACACCTTC	CASSPRDRNYGYTF
TRBV7-9	NA	TRBJ1-1	TRBD1	TGTGCCAGCAGCATAACCGACAGGGTCAACACTGAAGCTTTCTTT	CASSITDRVNTEAFF
TRBV7-2	NA	TRBJ1-1	NA	TGTGCCAGCAGCTTAATGGTCCTTTCGGGCACTGAAGCTTTCTTT	CASSLMVLSGTEAFF
TRBV6-5	NA	TRBJ2-7	NA	TGTGCCAGCGATAGGCTTGGGAGCTCCTACGAGCAGTACTTC	CASDRLGSSYEQYF
TRBV5-1	once	TRBJ1-1	NA	TGCGCCAGCAGCAGAATGACAGCCATGAACACTGAAGCTTTCTTT	CASSRMTAMNTEAFF
TRBV19	once	TRBJ1-1	TRBD1	TGTGCCAGTAGTATAGCCGGGACAGGGGCCACTGAAGCTTTCTTT	CASSIAGTGATEAFF
TRBV7-2	NA	TRBJ2-4	NA	TGTGCCAGCAGCCCCCCCCGGGTAGCCAAAAACATTCAGTACTTC	CASSPPRVAKNIQYF
TRBV5-1	NA	TRBJ1-3	NA	TGCGCCAGCAGCTTGACGGGTACTGGAAACACCATATATTTT	CASSLTGTGNTIYF
TRBV5-4	once	TRBJ2-3	TRBD2	TGTGCCAGCAGCCCCTCGTTAGCCGCGGGGGGGCGGGCAGATACGCAGTATTTT	CASSPSLAAGGRADTQYF
TRBV5-1	once	TRBJ2-1	NA	TGCGCCAGCAGTCCAGACTTGAGCTCCTACAATGAGCAGTTCTTC	CASSPDLSSYNEQFF
TRBV10-3	NA	TRBJ2-7	TRBD1	TGTGCCATCAGGGGGACAGGGAGCTCCTACGAGCAGTACTTC	CAIRGTGSSYEQYF
TRBV6-5	few	TRBJ1-1	TRBD1	TGTGCCAGCAGCAAGACAGGGTACGGGCACGGGGCTTTCTTT	CASSKTGYGHGAFF
TRBV7-9	NA	TRBJ2-1	NA	TGTGCCAGCAGCTTAACCTCGAGCGGCAATGAGCAGTTCTTC	CASSLTSSGNEQFF
TRBV18	few	TRBJ1-1	NA	TGTGCCAGCTCGCGCACAGGGCAAGCTGAAGCTTTCTTT	CASSRTGQAEAFF
TRBV19	few	TRBJ2-5	NA	TGTGCCAGTAGCCGCAGGGTGAAGGTTGAGACCCAGTACTTC	CASSRRVKVETQYF
TRBV14	NA	TRBJ2-7	NA	TGTGCCAGCAGCCAGAACCAGGGGTTTCAGTACTTC	CASSQNQGFQYF
TRBV6-5	NA	TRBJ1-1	TRBD1	TGTGCCAGCAGGCCGGGACAGGGCTTGGCCGAAGCTTTCTTT	CASRPGQGLAEAFF
TRBV9	NA	TRBJ2-7	NA	TGTGCCAGCAGCGTAGTACTCAGGGGGGAGGCAGAGCGATCCTACGAGCAGTACTTC	CASSVVLRGEAERSYEQYF
TRBV6-2/TRBV6-3	NA	TRBJ2-5	TRBD2	TGTGCCAGCAGTTACTTACCAGCGGGGGGGCAAGAGACCCAGTACTTC	CASSYLPAGGQETQYF
TRBV7-9	NA	TRBJ1-1	TRBD1	TGTGCCAGCAGCCCGCGACAGGGTGGCACTGAAGCTTTCTTT	CASSPRQGGTEAFF
TRBV7-2	NA	TRBJ2-5	NA	TGTGCCAGCAGCTTAGACCAGGGAGAGACCCAGTACTTC	CASSLDQGETQYF
TRBV24-1	NA	TRBJ2-1	TRBD2	TGTGCCACCAGTCCGGGACTAGCGGGGGCCAATGAGCAGTTCTTC	CATSPGLAGANEQFF
TRBV19	NA	TRBJ1-2	TRBD1	TGTGCCAGTAAGGAGAGGGGGACAGGGCGTTCGGGCTACACCTTC	CASKERGTGRSGYTF
TRBV7-8	NA	TRBJ1-5	NA	TGTGCCAGCAGCTTCGGTCGCAATCAGCCCCAGCATTTT	CASSFGRNQPQHF
TRBV2	NA	TRBJ2-1	NA	TGTGCCAGCAGTGAAGGGCCCAATGAGCAGTTCTTC	CASSEGPNEQFF
TRBV5-1	NA	TRBJ2-3	NA	TGCGCCAGCAGCCGCATTCGGACTGGGGTAGATACGCAGTATTTT	CASSRIRTGVDTQYF
TRBV21-1	NA	TRBJ1-5	NA	TGTGCCAGCAGCAAACTGACACACCACCTGAGCCAGCCCCAGCATTTT	CASSKLTHHLSQPQHF
TRBV7-3	NA	TRBJ2-2	NA	TGTGCCAGCAGCCCCACCCCGACAGCGAACACCGGGGAGCTGTTTTTT	CASSPTPTANTGELFF
TRBV25-1	NA	TRBJ2-6	TRBD1	TGTGCCAGCAGTGCCACCGGGACAGGTATCTCTGGGGCCAACGTCCTGACTTTC	CASSATGTGISGANVLTF
TRBV20-1	NA	TRBJ2-1	NA	TGCAGTGCTAGATGGGTGGAGGAGCAGTTCTTC	CSARWVEEQFF
TRBV3-1/TRBV3-2	NA	TRBJ2-1	NA	TGTGCCAGCAGCCCAATCCTAGCTGGGTCCTACAATGAGCAGTTCTTC	CASSPILAGSYNEQFF
TRBV11-2	NA	TRBJ1-1	TRBD1	TGTGCCAGCATCGGGACAGCCGGCGGCACTGAAGCTTTCTTT	CASIGTAGGTEAFF